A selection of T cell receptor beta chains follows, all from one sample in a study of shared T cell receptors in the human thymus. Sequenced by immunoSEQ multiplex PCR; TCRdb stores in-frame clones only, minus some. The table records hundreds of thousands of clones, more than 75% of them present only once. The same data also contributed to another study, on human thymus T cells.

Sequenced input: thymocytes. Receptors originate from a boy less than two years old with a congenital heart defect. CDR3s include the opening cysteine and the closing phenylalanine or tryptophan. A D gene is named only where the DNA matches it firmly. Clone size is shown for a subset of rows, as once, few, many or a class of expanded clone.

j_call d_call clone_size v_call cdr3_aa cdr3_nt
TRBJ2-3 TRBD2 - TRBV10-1 CASSESRAGASTDTQYF TGCGCCAGCAGTGAGTCCCGAGCGGGGGCTAGCACAGATACGCAGTATTTT
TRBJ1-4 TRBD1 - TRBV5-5 CASSFRTTGKEKLFF TGTGCCAGCAGCTTTCGGACGACAGGGAAGGAAAAACTGTTTTTT
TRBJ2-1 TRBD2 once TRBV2 CASSPYSGISYNEQFF TGTGCCAGCAGTCCATATAGCGGGATCTCCTACAATGAGCAGTTCTTC
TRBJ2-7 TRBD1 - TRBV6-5 CASSYPDGQGRYEQYF TGTGCCAGCAGTTACCCCGACGGACAGGGGCGATACGAGCAGTACTTC
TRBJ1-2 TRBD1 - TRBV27 CASSEDRFNYGYTF TGTGCCAGCAGTGAGGACAGGTTTAACTATGGCTACACCTTC
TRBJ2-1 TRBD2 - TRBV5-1 CASSLTPHLADPYNEQFF TGCGCCAGCAGCTTGACCCCCCATCTAGCGGATCCTTACAATGAGCAGTTCTTC
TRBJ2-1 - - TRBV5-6 CASSLGRDKFF TGTGCCAGCAGCTTGGGTAGGGACAAGTTCTTC
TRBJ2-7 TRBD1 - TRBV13 CASSSTVRDRVGEQYF TGTGCCAGCAGCTCCACGGTCCGGGACAGGGTGGGAGAGCAGTACTTC
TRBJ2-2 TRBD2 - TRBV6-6 CASTLLASGGELFF TGTGCCAGCACCTTACTAGCGTCGGGCGGGGAGCTGTTTTTT
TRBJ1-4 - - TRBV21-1 CASSKGGRGNEKLFF TGTGCCAGCAGCAAAGGGGGCAGGGGCAATGAAAAACTGTTTTTT
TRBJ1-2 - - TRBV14 CASSQDQGGPFYGYTF TGTGCCAGCAGCCAAGATCAAGGCGGCCCCTTCTATGGCTACACCTTC
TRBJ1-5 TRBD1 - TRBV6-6 CASRTGTVDSNQPQHF TGTGCCAGCAGAACCGGGACAGTGGATAGCAATCAGCCCCAGCATTTT
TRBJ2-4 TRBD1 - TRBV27 CASSPCPPGTGANIQYF TGTGCCAGCAGTCCATGCCCGCCCGGGACAGGGGCCAACATTCAGTACTTC
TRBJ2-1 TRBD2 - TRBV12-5 CASGFPSLAGGQEDNEQFF TGTGCTAGTGGTTTCCCTTCACTAGCGGGAGGGCAGGAGGACAATGAGCAGTTCTTC
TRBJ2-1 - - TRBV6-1 CASRTGQAYNEQFF TGTGCCAGCAGGACGGGACAAGCTTACAATGAGCAGTTCTTC
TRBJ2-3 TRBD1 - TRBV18 CASSPQNERKGATTDTQYF TGTGCCAGCTCACCACAGAACGAGAGAAAGGGGGCGACCACAGATACGCAGTATTTT
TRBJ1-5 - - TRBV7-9 CASSLGGRDTGRDQPQHF TGTGCCAGCAGCTTAGGGGGGAGGGACACCGGAAGGGATCAGCCCCAGCATTTT
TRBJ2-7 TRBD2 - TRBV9 CASSVGLADTYEQYF TGTGCCAGCAGCGTAGGACTAGCGGACACCTACGAGCAGTACTTC
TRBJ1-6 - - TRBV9 CASSVAPGGSYNSPLHF TGTGCCAGCAGCGTAGCTCCCGGGGGCTCCTATAATTCACCCCTCCACTTT
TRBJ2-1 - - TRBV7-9 CASSLWAPGVVYNEQFF TGTGCCAGCAGCTTATGGGCCCCGGGAGTGGTCTACAATGAGCAGTTCTTC
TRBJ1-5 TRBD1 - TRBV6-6 CASRPQGTGVQPQHF TGTGCCAGCAGGCCACAGGGGACAGGGGTTCAGCCCCAGCATTTT
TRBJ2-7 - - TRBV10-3 CAIRRETYEQYF TGTGCCATCAGACGCGAGACCTACGAGCAGTACTTC
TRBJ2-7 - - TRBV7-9 CASRWDGTKYFYEQYF TGTGCCAGCCGGTGGGACGGGACAAAGTATTTCTACGAGCAGTACTTC
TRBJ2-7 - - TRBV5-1 CASSHGKLGSYEQYF TGCGCCAGCAGCCACGGGAAGCTGGGCTCCTACGAGCAGTACTTC
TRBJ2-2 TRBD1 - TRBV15 CATSPGQGHTGELFF TGTGCCACCAGCCCGGGACAGGGTCACACCGGGGAGCTGTTTTTT
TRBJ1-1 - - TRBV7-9 CASSLGAGAMNTEAFF TGTGCCAGCAGCTTAGGGGCAGGGGCCATGAACACTGAAGCTTTCTTT
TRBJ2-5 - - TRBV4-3 CASSQEFFSGEFKETQYF TGCGCCAGCAGCCAAGAGTTTTTTTCGGGGGAGTTCAAAGAGACCCAGTACTTC
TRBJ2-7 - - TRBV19 CASSPYLYKRSYEQYF TGTGCCAGTAGTCCTTATCTTTACAAGAGGTCCTACGAGCAGTACTTC
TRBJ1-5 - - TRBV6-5 CASSYSGGDQPQHF TGTGCCAGCAGTTACTCAGGGGGTGATCAGCCCCAGCATTTT
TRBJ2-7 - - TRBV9 CASSGLGHEQYF TGTGCCAGCAGCGGACTGGGTCACGAGCAGTACTTC
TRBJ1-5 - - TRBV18 CASSPEKNQPQHF TGTGCCAGCTCACCGGAGAAGAATCAGCCCCAGCATTTT
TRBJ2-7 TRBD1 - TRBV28 CASSPTESRDRSYEQYF TGTGCCAGCAGTCCGACGGAGTCCCGGGACAGGTCCTACGAGCAGTACTTC
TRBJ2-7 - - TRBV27 CASKARGEYEQYF TGTGCCAGCAAGGCCAGGGGAGAGTACGAGCAGTACTTC
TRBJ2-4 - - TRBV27 CASSLSTPGLAKNIQYF TGTGCCAGCAGTTTATCCACGCCCGGGTTAGCCAAAAACATTCAGTACTTC
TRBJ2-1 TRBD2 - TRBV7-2 CASSLGGLAGAQLDNEQFF TGTGCCAGCAGCTTAGGGGGATTAGCGGGAGCGCAACTAGACAATGAGCAGTTCTTC
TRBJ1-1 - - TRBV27 CASRGLTLMNTEAFF TGTGCCAGCAGGGGCCTCACACTCATGAACACTGAAGCTTTCTTT
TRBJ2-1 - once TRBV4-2 CASSQEEGSYNEQFF TGTGCCAGCAGCCAAGAAGAGGGATCCTACAATGAGCAGTTCTTC
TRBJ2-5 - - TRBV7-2 CASSLRGGVLQETQYF TGTGCCAGCAGCTTACGCGGCGGGGTACTCCAAGAGACCCAGTACTTC
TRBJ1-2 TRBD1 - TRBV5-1 CASSSGRDRGREGYTF TGCGCCAGCAGCTCGGGCCGGGACAGGGGGCGAGAGGGCTACACCTTC
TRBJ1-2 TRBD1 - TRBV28 CASSKGQGAGGYTF TGTGCCAGCAGTAAGGGACAGGGGGCGGGGGGCTACACCTTC
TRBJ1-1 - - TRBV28 CASSPLLGTEAFF TGTGCCAGCAGTCCTTTGCTCGGGACTGAAGCTTTCTTT
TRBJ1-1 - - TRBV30 CAWSVRPGMLEAFF TGTGCCTGGAGTGTACGGCCCGGGATGTTGGAAGCTTTCTTT
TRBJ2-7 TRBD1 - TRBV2 CASRDRGTGGWNEQYF TGTGCCAGCAGGGACCGAGGGACAGGGGGCTGGAACGAGCAGTACTTC
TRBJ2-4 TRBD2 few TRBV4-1 CASSQDPSGGAVKNIQYF TGCGCCAGCAGCCAAGACCCTAGCGGGGGGGCTGTCAAAAACATTCAGTACTTC
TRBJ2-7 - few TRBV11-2 CASSSRASYEQYF TGTGCCAGCAGCTCGAGGGCTTCCTACGAGCAGTACTTC
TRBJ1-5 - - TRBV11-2 CASSLVRGYSNQPQHF TGTGCCAGCAGCTTAGTCAGGGGATATAGCAATCAGCCCCAGCATTTT
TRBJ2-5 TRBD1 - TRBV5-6 CASSFLYRGQEETQYF TGTGCCAGCAGCTTTCTATACAGGGGGCAAGAAGAGACCCAGTACTTC